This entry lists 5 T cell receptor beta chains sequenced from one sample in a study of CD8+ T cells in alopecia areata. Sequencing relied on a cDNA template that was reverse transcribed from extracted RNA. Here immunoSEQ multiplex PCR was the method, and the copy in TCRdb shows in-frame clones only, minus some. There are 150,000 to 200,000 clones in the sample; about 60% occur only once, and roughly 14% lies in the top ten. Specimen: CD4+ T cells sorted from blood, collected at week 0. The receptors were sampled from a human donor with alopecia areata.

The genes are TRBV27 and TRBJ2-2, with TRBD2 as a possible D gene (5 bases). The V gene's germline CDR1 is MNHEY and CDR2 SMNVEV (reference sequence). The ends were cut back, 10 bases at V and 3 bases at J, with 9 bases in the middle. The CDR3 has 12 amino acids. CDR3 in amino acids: CATPRDTGELFF. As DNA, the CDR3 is TGTGCCACCCCGCGGGACACCGGGGAGCTGTTTTTT.

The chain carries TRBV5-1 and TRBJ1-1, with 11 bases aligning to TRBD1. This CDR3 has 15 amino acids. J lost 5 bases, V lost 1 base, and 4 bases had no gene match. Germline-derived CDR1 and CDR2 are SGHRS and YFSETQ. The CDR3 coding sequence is TGCGCCAGCAGCTTGCAGGACAGGGGGCGAACTGAAGCTTTCTTT. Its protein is CASSLQDRGRTEAFF.

CDR3 coding DNA: TGTGCCAGCAGTTCCCAACAGGGTTGGACCGGGGAGCTGTTTTTT. This sequence encodes CASSSQQGWTGELFF. The rearrangement links TRBV6-6 to TRBJ2-2, with D possibly TRBD1 on 6 matching bases. V shed 4 bases and J shed 5 bases, with 14 bases lying between them. This CDR3 comprises 15 residues. Looked up from germline, CDR1 is MNHNY and CDR2 is SVGAGI (reference sequence).

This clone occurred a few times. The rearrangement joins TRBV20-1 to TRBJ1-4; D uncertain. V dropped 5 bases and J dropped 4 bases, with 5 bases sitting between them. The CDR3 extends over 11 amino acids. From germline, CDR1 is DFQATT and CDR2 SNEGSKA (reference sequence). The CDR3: CSAWSNEKLFF. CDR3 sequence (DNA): TGCAGTGCTTGGAGTAATGAAAAACTGTTTTTT.

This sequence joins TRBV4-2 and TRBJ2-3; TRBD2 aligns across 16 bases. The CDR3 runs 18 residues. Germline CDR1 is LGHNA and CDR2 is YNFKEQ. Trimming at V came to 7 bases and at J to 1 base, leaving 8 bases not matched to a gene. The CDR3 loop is CASTSGTSGGAGTDTQYF. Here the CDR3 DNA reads TGTGCCAGCACCTCAGGGACTAGCGGGGGGGCCGGCACAGATACGCAGTATTTT.